This is a list of T cell receptor beta chains from one sample in a study of neurological immune-mediated disorders. TCRdb processed the 5' RACE reads anew with MiXCR; each CDR3 protein has one entry. The profile shows 60,000 to 85,000 distinct CDR3 sequences, under 5.5% of them singletons. Source material: PBMCs. The receptors come from a woman aged 70-85 years with multiple sclerosis. The CDR3 runs from the conserved cysteine through the conserved F or W. Clone size is stated in some rows and not others, as once, few, many or a class when expanded.

v_gene	abundance	j_gene	CDR3aa
TRBV4-1	many	TRBJ2-3	CASSQPTGGRAADTQYF
TRBV9	-	TRBJ2-2	CASTSGLAGAVRTGELFF
TRBV27	many	TRBJ2-7	CASSSEGRDYEQYF
TRBV7-2	-	TRBJ1-5	CASSPLAGGNQPQHF
TRBV6-5	many	TRBJ2-3	CASRDQTDTQYF
TRBV29-1	many	TRBJ1-4	CSVSPTGENEKLFF
TRBV20-1	many	TRBJ1-1	CSAPTRTEAFF
TRBV7-9	many	TRBJ2-1	CVSGGLADYNEQFF
TRBV12-3/TRBV12-4	many	TRBJ1-1	CASSFGGSNTEAFF
TRBV7-2	many	TRBJ1-1	CASSSTGGAEAFF
TRBV28	many	TRBJ2-7	CASSPPGRSYEQYF
TRBV5-1	many	TRBJ2-7	CASSWDRDPYEQYF
TRBV20-1	-	TRBJ2-7	CSATEQGLDYEQYF
TRBV12-3/TRBV12-4	many	TRBJ2-1	CASRPNGGVNEQFF
TRBV20-1	-	TRBJ1-2	CSARGGGLYGYTF
TRBV7-2	many	TRBJ2-1	CASSPGTGPGNEQFF
TRBV30	-	TRBJ2-7	CAWVVDRAREQYF
TRBV7-2	few	TRBJ1-5	CASSLDRGTVDNQPQHF
TRBV12-3/TRBV12-4	many	TRBJ2-1	CASSFLNNNEQFF
TRBV20-1	many	TRBJ2-3	CSALSGRTNTDTQYF
TRBV5-1	many	TRBJ2-7	CASSLTSETLREQYF
TRBV5-1	many	TRBJ1-1	CASSLGSTGSTEAFF
TRBV18	many	TRBJ1-1	CASSPSVEGEAFF
TRBV25-1	many	TRBJ2-5	CASSETGLAGEETQYF
TRBV7-8	many	TRBJ2-4	CASIPPAGNIQYF
TRBV5-1	many	TRBJ1-2	CASSWGTGSNYGYTF
TRBV20-1	many	TRBJ2-7	CSASPVSYEQYF
TRBV3-1	many	TRBJ2-4	CASSQVGQTKNIQYF
TRBV5-1	many	TRBJ2-4	CASSLNQGRNIQYF
TRBV7-8	many	TRBJ1-2	CASSPGTGLGYGYTF
TRBV10-3	many	TRBJ2-5	CAISATSGIQETQYF
TRBV7-6	many	TRBJ1-1	CASSPGRTGSYTEAFF
TRBV5-1	many	TRBJ2-5	CASTPGRRYQETQYF